These T cell receptor beta chains were read from a single sample in a study of blood T cells in healthy people across ages. TCRdb passed the 5' RACE reads through MiXCR, listing each CDR3 protein once. Altogether about 2 million distinct CDR3 sequences are present, around half being singletons, with the ten largest covering over 2%. The material sequenced was blood. Every receptor here comes from a woman between 40 and 55 years old in good health. Both conserved end residues are part of each CDR3. A D gene is named only where the DNA matches it firmly. The listing skips clone size in some rows; elsewhere it reads once, few, many or a size class.

D | size | J | V | DNA | CDR3
TRBD2 | . | TRBJ2-1 | TRBV7-2 | TGTGCCAGCATCACAAGCGGGGGGCTATACAATGAGCAGTTCTTC | CASITSGGLYNEQFF
. | . | TRBJ2-1 | TRBV20-1 | TGCAGTGTCCCCCGGGCAGGGGCGGGCTCCAATGAGCAGTTCTTC | CSVPRAGAGSNEQFF
TRBD2 | few | TRBJ2-1 | TRBV5-1 | TGCGCCAGCAGCTTGTTTCACGGGACTAGCGGAGCCAATGAGCAGTTCTTC | CASSLFHGTSGANEQFF
. | . | TRBJ2-1 | TRBV7-2 | TGTGCCAGCAGCTTATCCACCTTAGCAAACTCTCACAATGAGCAGTTCTTC | CASSLSTLANSHNEQFF
. | few | TRBJ2-6 | TRBV13 | TGTGCCAGCAGCTTACGTCGCCAGCTAGCTGGGGCCAACGTCCTGACTTTC | CASSLRRQLAGANVLTF
TRBD1 | . | TRBJ2-7 | TRBV6-5 | TGTGCCAGCAGCCCCCGAGGGGGCTTTACCTACGAGCAGTACTTC | CASSPRGGFTYEQYF
. | few | TRBJ2-1 | TRBV20-1 | TGCAGTGCTAGAAGTGTGAATGAGCAGTTCTTC | CSARSVNEQFF
. | . | TRBJ2-7 | TRBV12-3/TRBV12-4 | TGTGCCAGCAGTTCCCGGGACAAGGGGTCCCACGAGCAGTACTTC | CASSSRDKGSHEQYF
TRBD2 | few | TRBJ2-1 | TRBV6-2/TRBV6-3 | TGTGCCAGCAGTTACTCGGGCCTACTAGCGGGGGCCGACAATGAGCAGTTCTTC | CASSYSGLLAGADNEQFF
. | . | TRBJ1-2 | TRBV6-5 | TGTGCCAGCAGTTATCAGACAGGTGGCTACACCTTC | CASSYQTGGYTF
TRBD1 | . | TRBJ2-3 | TRBV4-1 | TGCGCCAGCAGCCAAGATAAGGGGACAGGGAGCGATACGCAGTATTTT | CASSQDKGTGSDTQYF
. | few | TRBJ2-1 | TRBV6-6 | TGTGCCAGCAGCCCCGCGAACTCCTACAATGAGCAGTTCTTC | CASSPANSYNEQFF
. | . | TRBJ2-4 | TRBV11-2 | TGTGCCAGCAGCTTAGCCCCGACAGGACCAGTAAACATTCAGTACTTC | CASSLAPTGPVNIQYF
. | . | TRBJ2-4 | TRBV4-2 | TGTGCCAGCAGCCAAGAGGTGGGTCGGGACATTCAGTACTTC | CASSQEVGRDIQYF